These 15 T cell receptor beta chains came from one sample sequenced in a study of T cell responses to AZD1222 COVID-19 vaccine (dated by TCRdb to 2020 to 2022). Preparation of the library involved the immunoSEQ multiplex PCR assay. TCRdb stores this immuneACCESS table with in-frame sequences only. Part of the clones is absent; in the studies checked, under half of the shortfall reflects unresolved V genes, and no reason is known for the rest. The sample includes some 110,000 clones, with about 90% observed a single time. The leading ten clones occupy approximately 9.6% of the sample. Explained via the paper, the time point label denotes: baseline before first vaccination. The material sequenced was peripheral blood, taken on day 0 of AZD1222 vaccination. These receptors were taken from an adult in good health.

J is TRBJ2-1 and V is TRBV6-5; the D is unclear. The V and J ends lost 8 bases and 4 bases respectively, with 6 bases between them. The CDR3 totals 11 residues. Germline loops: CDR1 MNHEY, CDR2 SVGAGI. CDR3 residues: CASADYNEQFF. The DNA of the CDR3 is TGTGCCAGCGCGGATTACAATGAGCAGTTCTTC.

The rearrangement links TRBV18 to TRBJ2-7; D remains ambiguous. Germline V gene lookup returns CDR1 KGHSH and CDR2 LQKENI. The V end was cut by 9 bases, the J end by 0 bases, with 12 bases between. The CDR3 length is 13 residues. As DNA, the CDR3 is TGTGCCAGTACCGGGCAGAACTCCTACGAGCAGTACTTC. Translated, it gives CASTGQNSYEQYF.

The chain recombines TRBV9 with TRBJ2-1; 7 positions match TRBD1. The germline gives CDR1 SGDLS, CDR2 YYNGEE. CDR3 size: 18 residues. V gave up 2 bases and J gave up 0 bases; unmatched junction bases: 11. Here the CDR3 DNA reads TGTGCCAGCAGCGTTGTGGGACAGCTTTCGAGCTCCTACAATGAGCAGTTCTTC. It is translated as CASSVVGQLSSSYNEQFF.

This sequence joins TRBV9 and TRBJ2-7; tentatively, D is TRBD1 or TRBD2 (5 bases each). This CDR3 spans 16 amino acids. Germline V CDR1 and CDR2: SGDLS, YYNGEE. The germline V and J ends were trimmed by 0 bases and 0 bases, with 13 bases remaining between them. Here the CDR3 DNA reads TGTGCCAGCAGCGTAGCTTTTGAGGGGTTCTCCTACGAGCAGTACTTC. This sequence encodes CASSVAFEGFSYEQYF.

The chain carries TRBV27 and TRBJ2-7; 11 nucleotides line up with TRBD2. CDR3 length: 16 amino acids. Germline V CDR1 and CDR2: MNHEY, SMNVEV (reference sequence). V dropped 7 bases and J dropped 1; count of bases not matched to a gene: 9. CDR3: CASTKGGTSGSYEQYF. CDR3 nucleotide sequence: TGTGCCAGCACCAAAGGAGGGACTAGCGGTTCCTACGAGCAGTACTTC.

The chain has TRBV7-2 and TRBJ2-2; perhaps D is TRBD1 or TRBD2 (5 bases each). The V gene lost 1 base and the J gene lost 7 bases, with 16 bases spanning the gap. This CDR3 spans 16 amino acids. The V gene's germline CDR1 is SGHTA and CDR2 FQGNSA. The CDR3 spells CASSLGMGPGGGELFF. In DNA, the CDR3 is TGTGCCAGCAGCTTAGGGATGGGACCCGGCGGCGGGGAGCTGTTTTTT.

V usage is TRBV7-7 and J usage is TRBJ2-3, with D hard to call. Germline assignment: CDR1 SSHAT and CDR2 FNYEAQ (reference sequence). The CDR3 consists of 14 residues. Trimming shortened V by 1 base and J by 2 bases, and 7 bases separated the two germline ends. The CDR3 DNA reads TGTGCCAGCAGCTTAGGGGCCTCCACAGATACGCAGTATTTT. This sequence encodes CASSLGASTDTQYF.

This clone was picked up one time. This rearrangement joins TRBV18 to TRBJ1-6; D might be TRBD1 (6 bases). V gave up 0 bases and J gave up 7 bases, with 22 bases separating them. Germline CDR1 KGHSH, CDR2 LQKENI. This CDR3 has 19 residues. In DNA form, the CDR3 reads TGTGCCAGCTCACCACCAGCCCTAACAGGGTGGCGAAACAATTCACCCCTCCACTTT. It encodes CASSPPALTGWRNNSPLHF.

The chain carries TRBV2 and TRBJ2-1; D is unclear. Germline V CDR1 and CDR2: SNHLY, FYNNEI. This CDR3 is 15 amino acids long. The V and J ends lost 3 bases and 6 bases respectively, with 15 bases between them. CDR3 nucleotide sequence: TGTGCCAGCAGTGAGTATCAGTCGGGCGGCAATGAGCAGTTCTTC. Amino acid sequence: CASSEYQSGGNEQFF. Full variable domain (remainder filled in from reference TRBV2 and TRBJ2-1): EPEVTQTPSHQVTQMGQEVILRCVPISNHLYFYWYRQILGQKVEFLVSFYNNEISEKSEIFDDQFSVERPDGSNFTLKIRSTKLEDSAMYFCASSEYQSGGNEQFFGPGTRLTVL.

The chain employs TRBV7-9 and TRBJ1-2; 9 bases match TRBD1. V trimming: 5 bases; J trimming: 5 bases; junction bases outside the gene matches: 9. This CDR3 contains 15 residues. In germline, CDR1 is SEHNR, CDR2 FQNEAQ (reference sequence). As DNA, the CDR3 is TGTGCCAGCAGCCCAGGACAGGGGAGGGGTTATGGCTACACCTTC. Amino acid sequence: CASSPGQGRGYGYTF.

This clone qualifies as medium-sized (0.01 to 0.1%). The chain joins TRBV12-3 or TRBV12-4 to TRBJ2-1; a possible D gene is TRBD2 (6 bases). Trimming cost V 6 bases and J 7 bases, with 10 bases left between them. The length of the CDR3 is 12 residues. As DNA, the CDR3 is TGTGCCAGCAGCCCCGGGACTAATGAGCAGTTCTTC. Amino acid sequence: CASSPGTNEQFF.

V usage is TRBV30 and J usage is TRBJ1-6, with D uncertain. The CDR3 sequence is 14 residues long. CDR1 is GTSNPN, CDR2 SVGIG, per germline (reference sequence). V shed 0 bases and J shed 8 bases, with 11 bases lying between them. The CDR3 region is CAWSVGQVDSPLHF. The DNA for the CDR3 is TGTGCCTGGAGTGTAGGCCAGGTAGATTCACCCCTCCACTTT.

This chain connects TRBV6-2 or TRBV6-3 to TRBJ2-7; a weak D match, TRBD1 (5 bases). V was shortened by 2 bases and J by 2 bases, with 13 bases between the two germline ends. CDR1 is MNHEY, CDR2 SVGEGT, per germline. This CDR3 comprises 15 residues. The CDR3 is CASSYLRQGTYEQYF. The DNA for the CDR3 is TGTGCCAGCAGTTACCTAAGGCAGGGAACCTACGAGCAGTACTTC.

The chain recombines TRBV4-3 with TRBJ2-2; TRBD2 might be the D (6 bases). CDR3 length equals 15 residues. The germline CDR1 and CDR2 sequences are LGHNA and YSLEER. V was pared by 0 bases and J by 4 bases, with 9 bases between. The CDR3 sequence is CASSQEEGVTGELFF. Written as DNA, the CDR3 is TGCGCCAGCAGCCAAGAGGAGGGAGTCACCGGGGAGCTGTTTTTT.

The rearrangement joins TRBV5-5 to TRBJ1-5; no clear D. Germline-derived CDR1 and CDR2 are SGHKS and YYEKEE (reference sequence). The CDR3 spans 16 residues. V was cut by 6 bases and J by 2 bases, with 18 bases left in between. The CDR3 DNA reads TGTGCCAGCACCCTGGGCCAGCCGGTTGGCAATCAGCCCCAGCATTTT. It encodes CASTLGQPVGNQPQHF.